The present T cell receptor beta chain was sequenced within a study of T cells in Graves' hyperthyroidism and ophthalmopathy. The CDR3 regions of TCR beta were amplified from RNA transcripts. An initial round of RT-PCR targeting the TCR CDR3 relied on the HTBI primer set. Via MiXCR, TCRdb re-called the multiplex PCR reads, giving one row per CDR3 protein. Of roughly 500,000 distinct CDR3 sequences listed, approximately 15% are singletons. V was cut by 2 bases and J by 3 bases, with 2 bases left in between. CDR1 and CDR2 (germline): ENHRY, SYGVKD. This CDR3 has 12 residues. The sequenced material came from blood. V is TRBV10-3 and J is TRBJ1-5; unclear D gene. This receptor was identified in a woman in her twenties or thirties with Graves' hyperthyroidism that later progressed to Graves' ophthalmopathy. This CDR3 reads CAISETNQPQHF. For the CDR3, the DNA is TGTGCCATCAGTGAGACCAATCAGCCCCAGCATTTT.